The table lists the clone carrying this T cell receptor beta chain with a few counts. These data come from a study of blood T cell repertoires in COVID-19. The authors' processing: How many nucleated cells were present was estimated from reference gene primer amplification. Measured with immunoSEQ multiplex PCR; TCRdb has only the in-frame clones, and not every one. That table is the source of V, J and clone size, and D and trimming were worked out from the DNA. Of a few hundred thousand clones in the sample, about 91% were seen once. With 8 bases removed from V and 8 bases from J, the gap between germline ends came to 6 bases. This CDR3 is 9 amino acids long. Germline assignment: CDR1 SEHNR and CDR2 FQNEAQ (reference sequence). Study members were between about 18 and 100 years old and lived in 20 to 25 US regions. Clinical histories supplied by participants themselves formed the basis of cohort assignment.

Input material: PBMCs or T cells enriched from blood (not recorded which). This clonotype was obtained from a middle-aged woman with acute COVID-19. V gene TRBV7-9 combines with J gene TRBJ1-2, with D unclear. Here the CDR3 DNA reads TGTGCCAGCTCCGCGGGCTACACCTTC. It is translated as CASSAGYTF. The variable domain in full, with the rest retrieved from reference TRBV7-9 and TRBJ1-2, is DTGVSQNPRHKITKRGQNVTFRCDPISEHNRLYWYRQTLGQGPEFLTYFQNEAQLEKSRLLSDRFSAERPKGSFSTLEIQRTEQGDSAMYLCASSAGYTFGSGTRLTVV.